In its sample, the clone carrying this TCR beta chain was seen once. The target antigen is unknown. TCRdb's copy holds only in-frame clones and misses some; the assay was immunoSEQ multiplex PCR. The table records roughly 71,000 clones, roughly 75% of them present only once. The source of the sample is a study of radiotherapy plus CTLA-4 blockade in lung cancer. Whole-study context: Patients showed objective responses in roughly 18% of cases, and disease control was achieved by under 40%. Study-level results: Reports state that early shifts in blood T cell clones, with interferon-beta, best predicted response. The study found tumor-derived TCR clones expanded in blood after radiotherapy plus ipilimumab.

The CDR3 contains 16 residues. The V end was cut by 1 base, the J end by 7 bases, with 19 bases between. CDR1 is SGHVS, CDR2 FNYEAQ, per germline. This receptor was taken from a human donor with non-small cell lung cancer who had a complete response to radiotherapy plus ipilimumab. The J gene is TRBJ2-5, the V gene TRBV7-6; tentative D call: TRBD2 (5 bases). Sample: peripheral blood, taken from a patient treated with radiotherapy plus ipilimumab. DNA for the CDR3: TGTGCCAGCAGCTTAGGGCAGTCGGGAAGGCTTGGGACCCAGTACTTC. This translates into CASSLGQSGRLGTQYF.